This record covers a single TCR beta chain. This entry comes from a study of T cell changes during pregnancy in multiple sclerosis. The CDR3 contains 20 residues. Profiled with immunoSEQ multiplex PCR; TCRdb holds only in-frame clones, not every one. The repertoire has roughly 34,000 clones, roughly 90% of them found once; the top ten carry 4% to 5.5%. Material: peripheral blood, obtained in the second trimester of pregnancy. The chain links TRBV21-1 to TRBJ2-7; the table's D call of TRBD1 was not tested on the DNA. TRBV21-1 is flagged as a pseudogene. The receptor was derived from a female donor in good health, enrolled as a control in a pregnancy study. This CDR3 reads CASSKVWIGVWTGVRYEQYF. CDR3 nucleotides: TGTGCCAGCAGCAAAGTCTGGATTGGAGTATGGACAGGGGTTCGCTACGAGCAGTACTTC.